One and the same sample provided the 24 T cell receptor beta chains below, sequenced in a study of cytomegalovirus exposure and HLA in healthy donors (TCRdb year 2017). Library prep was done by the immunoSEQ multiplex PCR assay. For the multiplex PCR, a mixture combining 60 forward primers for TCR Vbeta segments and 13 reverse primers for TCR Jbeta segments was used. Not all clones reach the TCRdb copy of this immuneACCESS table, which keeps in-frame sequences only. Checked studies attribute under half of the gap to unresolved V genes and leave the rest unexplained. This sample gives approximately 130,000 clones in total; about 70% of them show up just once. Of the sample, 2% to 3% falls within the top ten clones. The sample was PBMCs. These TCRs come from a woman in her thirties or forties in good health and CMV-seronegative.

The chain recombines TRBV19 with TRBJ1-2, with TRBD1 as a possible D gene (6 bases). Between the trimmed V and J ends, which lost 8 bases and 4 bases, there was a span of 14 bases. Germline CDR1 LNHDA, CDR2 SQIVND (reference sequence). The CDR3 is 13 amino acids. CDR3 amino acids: CASRRTDLYGYTF. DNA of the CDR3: TGTGCCAGTCGCCGGACAGATCTCTATGGCTACACCTTC.

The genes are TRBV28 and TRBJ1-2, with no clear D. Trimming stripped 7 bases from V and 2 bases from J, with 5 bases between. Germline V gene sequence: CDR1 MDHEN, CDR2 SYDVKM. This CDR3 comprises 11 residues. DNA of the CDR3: TGTGCCAGCAATCGGAACTATGGCTACACCTTC. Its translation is CASNRNYGYTF.

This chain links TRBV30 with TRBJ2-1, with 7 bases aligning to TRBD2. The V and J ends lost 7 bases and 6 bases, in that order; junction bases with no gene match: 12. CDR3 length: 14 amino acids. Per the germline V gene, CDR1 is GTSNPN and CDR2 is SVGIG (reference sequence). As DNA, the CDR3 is TGTGCCTTGGAGCGGGGTGGGGTACGCAATGAGCAGTTCTTC. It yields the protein CALERGGVRNEQFF.

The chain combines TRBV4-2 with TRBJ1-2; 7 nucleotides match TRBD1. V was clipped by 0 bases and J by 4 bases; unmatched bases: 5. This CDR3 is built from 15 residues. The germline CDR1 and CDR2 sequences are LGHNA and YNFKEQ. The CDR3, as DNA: TGTGCCAGCAGCCAAGACAGTACAGGGGTCTATGGCTACACCTTC. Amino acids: CASSQDSTGVYGYTF.

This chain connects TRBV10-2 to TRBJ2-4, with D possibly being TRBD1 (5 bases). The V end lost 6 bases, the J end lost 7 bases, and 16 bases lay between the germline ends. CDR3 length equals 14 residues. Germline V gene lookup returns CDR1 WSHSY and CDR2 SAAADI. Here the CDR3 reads CASSPGQFWNIQYF. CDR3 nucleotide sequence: TGCGCCAGCAGCCCCGGACAATTTTGGAACATTCAGTACTTC.

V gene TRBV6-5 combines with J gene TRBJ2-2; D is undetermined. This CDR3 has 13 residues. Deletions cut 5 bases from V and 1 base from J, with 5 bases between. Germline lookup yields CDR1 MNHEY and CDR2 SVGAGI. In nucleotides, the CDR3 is TGTGCCAGCAGTCAGGTGAACACCGGGGAGCTGTTTTTT. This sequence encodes CASSQVNTGELFF.

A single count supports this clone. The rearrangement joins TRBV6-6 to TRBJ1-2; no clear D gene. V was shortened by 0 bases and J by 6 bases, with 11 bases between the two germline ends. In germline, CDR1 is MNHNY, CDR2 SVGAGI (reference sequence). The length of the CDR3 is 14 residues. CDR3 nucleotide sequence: TGTGCCAGCAGTTACTCGTATAGTCGGGATGGCTACACCTTC. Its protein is CASSYSYSRDGYTF.

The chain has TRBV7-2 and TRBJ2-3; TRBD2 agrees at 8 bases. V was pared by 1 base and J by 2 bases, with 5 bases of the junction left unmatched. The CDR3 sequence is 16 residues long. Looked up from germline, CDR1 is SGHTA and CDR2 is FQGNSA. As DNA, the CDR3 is TGTGCCAGCAGCTTAGTGCGCGGGGGGAACACAGATACGCAGTATTTT. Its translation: CASSLVRGGNTDTQYF.

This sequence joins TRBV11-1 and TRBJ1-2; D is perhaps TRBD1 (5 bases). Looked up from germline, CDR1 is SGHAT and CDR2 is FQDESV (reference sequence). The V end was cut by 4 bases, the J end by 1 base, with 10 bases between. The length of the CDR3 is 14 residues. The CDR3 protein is CASSSAGLNYGYTF. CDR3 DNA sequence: TGTGCCAGCAGCTCTGCGGGGCTTAACTATGGCTACACCTTC.

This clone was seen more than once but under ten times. CDR3 region: CASRIQGNGANVLTF. CDR3 sequence (DNA): TGTGCCAGTAGAATACAGGGGAATGGGGCCAACGTCCTGACTTTC. The chain links TRBV19 to TRBJ2-6; TRBD1 matches at 7 bases. Germline CDR1 reads LNHDA; CDR2 reads SQIVND (reference sequence). V lost 6 bases and J lost 3; bases outside the gene matches: 5. The CDR3 runs 15 residues.

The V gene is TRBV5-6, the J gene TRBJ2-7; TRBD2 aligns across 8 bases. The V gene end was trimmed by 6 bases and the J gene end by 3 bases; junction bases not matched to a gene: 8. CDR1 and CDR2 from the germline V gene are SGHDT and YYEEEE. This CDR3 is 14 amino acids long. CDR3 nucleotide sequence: TGTGCCAGCACCATAGCGGGGCGAGTCTACGAGCAGTACTTC. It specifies CASTIAGRVYEQYF.

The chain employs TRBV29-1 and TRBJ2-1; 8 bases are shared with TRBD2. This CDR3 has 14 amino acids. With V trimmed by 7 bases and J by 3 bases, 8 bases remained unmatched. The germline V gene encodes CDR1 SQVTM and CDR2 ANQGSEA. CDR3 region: CSAIGLAGYNEQFF. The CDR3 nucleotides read TGCAGCGCCATCGGGCTAGCGGGCTACAATGAGCAGTTCTTC.

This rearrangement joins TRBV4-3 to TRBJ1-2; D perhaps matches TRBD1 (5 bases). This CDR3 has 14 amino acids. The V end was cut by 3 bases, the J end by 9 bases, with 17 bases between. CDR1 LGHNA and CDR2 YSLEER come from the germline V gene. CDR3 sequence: CASSHGARTISYTF. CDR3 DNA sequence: TGCGCCAGCAGCCATGGGGCCCGAACTATTAGCTACACCTTC.

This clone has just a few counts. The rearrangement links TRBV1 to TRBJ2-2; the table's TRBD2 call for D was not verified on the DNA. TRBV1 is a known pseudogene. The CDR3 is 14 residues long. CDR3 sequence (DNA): TGCACCAGCCCAGGGTGGAGCGGGGGCGGGGAGCTGTTTTTT. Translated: CTSPGWSGGGELFF.

CDR3 in DNA: TGTGCCAGCAGGCGGGCGGCCCAAGAGACCCAGTACTTC. Translation gives CASRRAAQETQYF. This chain joins TRBV7-2 and TRBJ2-5; possible D gene TRBD2, 5 bases. Trimming left V 6 bases short and J 1 base short, with 9 bases between. The CDR3 is made up of 13 amino acids. Germline V CDR1 and CDR2: SGHTA, FQGNSA.

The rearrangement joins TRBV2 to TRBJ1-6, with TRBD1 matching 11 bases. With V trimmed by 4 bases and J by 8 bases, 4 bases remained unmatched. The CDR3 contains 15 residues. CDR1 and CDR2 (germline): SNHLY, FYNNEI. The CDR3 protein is CASSAGTGGDSPLHF. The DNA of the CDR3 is TGTGCCAGCAGTGCCGGGACAGGGGGGGATTCACCCCTCCACTTT.

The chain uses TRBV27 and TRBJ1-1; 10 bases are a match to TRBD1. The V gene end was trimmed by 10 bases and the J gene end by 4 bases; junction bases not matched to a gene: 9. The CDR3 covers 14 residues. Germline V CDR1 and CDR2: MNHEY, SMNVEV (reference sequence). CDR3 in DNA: TGTGCCACCCGACAGGGGGCGTACCCCACTGAAGCTTTCTTT. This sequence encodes CATRQGAYPTEAFF.

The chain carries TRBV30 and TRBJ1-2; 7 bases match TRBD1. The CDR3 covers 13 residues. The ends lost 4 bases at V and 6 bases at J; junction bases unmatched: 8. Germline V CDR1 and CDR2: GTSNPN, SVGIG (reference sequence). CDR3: CAWIEGAPDGYTF. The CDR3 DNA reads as TGTGCCTGGATAGAGGGGGCGCCCGATGGCTACACCTTC.

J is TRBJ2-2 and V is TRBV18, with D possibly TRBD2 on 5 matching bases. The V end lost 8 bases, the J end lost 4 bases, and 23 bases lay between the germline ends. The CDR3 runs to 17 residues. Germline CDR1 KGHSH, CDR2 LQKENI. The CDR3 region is CASRLLGSSAGTGELFF. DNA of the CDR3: TGTGCCAGCCGATTGTTGGGTTCATCCGCGGGCACCGGGGAGCTGTTTTTT.

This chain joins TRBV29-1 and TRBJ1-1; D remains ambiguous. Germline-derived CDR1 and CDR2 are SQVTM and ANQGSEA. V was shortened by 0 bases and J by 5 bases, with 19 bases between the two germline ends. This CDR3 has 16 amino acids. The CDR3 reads CSVEDERRSGKTEAFF. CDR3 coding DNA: TGCAGCGTTGAAGATGAGCGGAGGAGCGGAAAAACTGAAGCTTTCTTT. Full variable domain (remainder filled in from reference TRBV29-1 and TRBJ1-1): SAVISQKPSRDICQRGTSLTIQCQVDSQVTMMFWYRQQPGQSLTLIATANQGSEATYESGFVIDKFPISRPNLTFSTLTVSNMSPEDSSIYLCSVEDERRSGKTEAFFGQGTRLTVV.

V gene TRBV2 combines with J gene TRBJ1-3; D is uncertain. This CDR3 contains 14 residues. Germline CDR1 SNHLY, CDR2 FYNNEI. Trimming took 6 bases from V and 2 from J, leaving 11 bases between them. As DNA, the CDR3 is TGTGCCAGCAGGCGGAAAGTCGCTGGAAACACCATATATTTT. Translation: CASRRKVAGNTIYF.

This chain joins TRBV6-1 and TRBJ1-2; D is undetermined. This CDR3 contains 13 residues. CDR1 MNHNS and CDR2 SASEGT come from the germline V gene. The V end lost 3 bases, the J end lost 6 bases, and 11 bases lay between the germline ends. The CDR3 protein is CASSEGSGNGYTF. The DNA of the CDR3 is TGTGCCAGCAGTGAGGGAAGCGGTAATGGCTACACCTTC.

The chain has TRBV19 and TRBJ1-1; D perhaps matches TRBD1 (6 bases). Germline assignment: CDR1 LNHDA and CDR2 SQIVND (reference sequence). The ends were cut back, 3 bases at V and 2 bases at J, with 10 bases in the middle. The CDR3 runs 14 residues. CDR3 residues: CASSIAGANTEAFF. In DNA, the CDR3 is TGTGCCAGTAGTATTGCGGGGGCCAACACTGAAGCTTTCTTT.

Here the CDR3 DNA reads TGTGCCAGCAGTCCTCCGGGACAGACTCAGCCCCAGCATTTT. Translating it yields CASSPPGQTQPQHF. This chain joins TRBV27 and TRBJ1-5, with 7 bases matching TRBD1. V lost 5 bases and J lost 6; bases outside the gene matches: 7. CDR1 is MNHEY and CDR2 is SMNVEV in the germline V gene (reference sequence). This CDR3 is 14 amino acids long.